This T cell receptor beta chain was identified in a study of patients and donors after allogeneic stem cell transplantation. TCRdb re-derived calls from the RT-PCR reads in MiXCR, one entry per CDR3 protein. Among roughly 150,000 distinct CDR3 sequences listed, roughly 24% were seen once. V was shortened by 4 bases and J by 6 bases, with 20 bases between the two germline ends. This CDR3 is 15 amino acids long. Per the germline V gene, CDR1 is DFQATT and CDR2 is SNEGSKA (reference sequence). V usage is TRBV20-1 and J usage is TRBJ2-3, with D possibly being TRBD2 (7 bases). The sequence was obtained from a human donor who was either an allogeneic HSCT recipient or a stem cell or donor lymphocyte infusion donor (not recorded which). It is not recorded whose cells these are; they may come from a transplant donor. Sequencing was performed on blood, either unsorted or a sorted T cell fraction (not recorded which). In nucleotides, the CDR3 is TGCAGTGCTAATAAGGGGGGGAGTACATTGGATACGCAGTATTTT. Translation: CSANKGGSTLDTQYF.